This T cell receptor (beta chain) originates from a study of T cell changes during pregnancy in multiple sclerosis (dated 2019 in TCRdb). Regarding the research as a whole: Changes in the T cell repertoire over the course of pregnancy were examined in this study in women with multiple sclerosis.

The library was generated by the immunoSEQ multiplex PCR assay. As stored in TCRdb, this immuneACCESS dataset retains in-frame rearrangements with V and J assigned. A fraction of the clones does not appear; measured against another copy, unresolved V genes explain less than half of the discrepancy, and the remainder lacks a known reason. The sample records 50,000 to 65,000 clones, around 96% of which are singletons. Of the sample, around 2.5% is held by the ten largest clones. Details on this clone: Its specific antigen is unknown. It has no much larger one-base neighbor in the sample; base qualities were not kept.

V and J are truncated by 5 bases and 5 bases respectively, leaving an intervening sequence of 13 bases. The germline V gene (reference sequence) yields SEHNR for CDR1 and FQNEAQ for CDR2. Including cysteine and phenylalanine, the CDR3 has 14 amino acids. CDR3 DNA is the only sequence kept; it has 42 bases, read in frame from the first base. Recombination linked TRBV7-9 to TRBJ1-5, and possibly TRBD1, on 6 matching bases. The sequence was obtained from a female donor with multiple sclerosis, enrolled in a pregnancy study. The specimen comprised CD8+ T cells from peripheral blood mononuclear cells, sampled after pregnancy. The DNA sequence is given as TGTGCCAGCAGCCAACAGGGAACCCATCAGCCCCAGCATTTT. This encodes CASSQQGTHQPQHF.